This T cell receptor beta chain was identified in a study of neoadjuvant anti-PD-1 for oral cavity cancer. Study background: Nivolumab at 3 mg/kg was mostly given biweekly, three to four doses, pre-surgery. Patients without progression got a fourth dose around day 43.

TCRdb keeps only in-frame clones here, not all; method: immunoSEQ multiplex PCR. The data contain 7,000 to 9,000 clones, around 57% of them singletons. Study-wide points: Only three patients per response group were TCR-analyzed; validation needed.

In the case of this clone: What it recognizes is unknown.

Time point in this sample: after neoadjuvant nivolumab, at surgical resection. Blood cells were analyzed directly, without culture or expansion. The input for sequencing was PBMCs, taken after nivolumab (anti-PD-1) treatment. The sequence derives from a person between 40 and 85 years old with oral cavity squamous cell carcinoma.

The CDR3 spells CASSYQGPYGYTF. CDR3 DNA: TGTGCCAGCAGTTACCAAGGACCCTATGGCTACACCTTC. This chain uses TRBV6-5 with TRBJ1-2; no clear D. Between the trimmed V and J ends, which lost 2 bases and 4 bases, there was a span of 8 bases. Germline-derived CDR1 and CDR2 are MNHEY and SVGAGI. CDR3 size: 13 residues.